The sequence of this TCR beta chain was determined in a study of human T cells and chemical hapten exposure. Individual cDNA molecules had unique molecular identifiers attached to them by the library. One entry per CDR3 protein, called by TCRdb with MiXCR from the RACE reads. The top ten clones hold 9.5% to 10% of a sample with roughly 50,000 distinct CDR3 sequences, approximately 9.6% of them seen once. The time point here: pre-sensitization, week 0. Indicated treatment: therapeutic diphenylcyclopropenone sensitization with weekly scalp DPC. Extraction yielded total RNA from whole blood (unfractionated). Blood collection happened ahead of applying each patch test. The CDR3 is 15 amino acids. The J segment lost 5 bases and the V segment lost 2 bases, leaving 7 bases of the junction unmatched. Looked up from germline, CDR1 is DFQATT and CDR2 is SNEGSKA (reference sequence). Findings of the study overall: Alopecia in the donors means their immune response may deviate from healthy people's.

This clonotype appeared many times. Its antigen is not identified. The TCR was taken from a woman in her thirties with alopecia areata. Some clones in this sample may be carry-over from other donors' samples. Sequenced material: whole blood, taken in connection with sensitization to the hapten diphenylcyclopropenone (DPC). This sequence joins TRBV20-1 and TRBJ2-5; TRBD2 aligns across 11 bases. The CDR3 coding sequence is TGCAGTGCTAGAAATAGCGGGGGGGCCCGGGAGACCCAGTACTTC. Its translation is CSARNSGGARETQYF.